The sequence of this T cell receptor (beta chain) was determined in a study of blood T cell repertoires in COVID-19. The CDR3 has 15 amino acids. V gave up 6 bases and J gave up 0 bases; unmatched junction bases: 2. Germline assignment: CDR1 MDHEN and CDR2 SYDVKM. In the authors' workflow: For nucleated cells, counts were estimated from reference gene primer amplification. This table comes from immunoSEQ multiplex PCR, and its TCRdb copy is limited to in-frame clones, with some not included. D and trimming were read from the DNA, whereas the V and J calls and clone size are those reported in that table. Of about 190,000 clones in the sample, over 75% are singletons; the top ten hold 0.5% to 0.65%.

The sequencing input was peripheral blood. The receptor comes from a man aged 45-65 years with acute or convalescent COVID-19. This chain joins TRBV28 and TRBJ2-4, with 10 bases lining up with TRBD1. In nucleotides, the CDR3 is TGTGCCAGCAGGGGACAGGGGCTAGCCAAAAACATTCAGTACTTC. Amino acids: CASRGQGLAKNIQYF.